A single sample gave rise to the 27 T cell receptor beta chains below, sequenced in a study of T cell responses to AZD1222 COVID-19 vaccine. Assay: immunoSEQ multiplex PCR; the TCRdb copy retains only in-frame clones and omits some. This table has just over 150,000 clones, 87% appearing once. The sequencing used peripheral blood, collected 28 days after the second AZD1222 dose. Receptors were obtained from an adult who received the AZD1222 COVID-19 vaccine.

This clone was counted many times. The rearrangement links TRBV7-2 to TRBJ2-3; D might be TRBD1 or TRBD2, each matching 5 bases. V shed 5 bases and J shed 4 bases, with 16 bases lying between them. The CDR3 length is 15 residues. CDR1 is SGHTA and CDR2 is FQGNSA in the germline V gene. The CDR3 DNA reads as TGTGCCAGCAGCCTAGGGGAGAGGTACGCAGATACGCAGTATTTT. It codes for CASSLGERYADTQYF.

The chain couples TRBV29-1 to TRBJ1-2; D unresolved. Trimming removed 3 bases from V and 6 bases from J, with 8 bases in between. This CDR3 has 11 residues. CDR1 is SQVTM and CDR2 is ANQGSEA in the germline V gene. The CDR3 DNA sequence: TGCAGCGTTGAGGACGGCAATGGCTACACCTTC. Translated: CSVEDGNGYTF.

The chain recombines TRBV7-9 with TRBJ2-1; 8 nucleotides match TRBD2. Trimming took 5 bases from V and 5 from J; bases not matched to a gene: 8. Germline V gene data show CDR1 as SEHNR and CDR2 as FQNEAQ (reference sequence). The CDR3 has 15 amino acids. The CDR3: CASSVGLAADNEQFF. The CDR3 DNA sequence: TGTGCCAGCAGCGTTGGACTAGCCGCCGACAATGAGCAGTTCTTC.

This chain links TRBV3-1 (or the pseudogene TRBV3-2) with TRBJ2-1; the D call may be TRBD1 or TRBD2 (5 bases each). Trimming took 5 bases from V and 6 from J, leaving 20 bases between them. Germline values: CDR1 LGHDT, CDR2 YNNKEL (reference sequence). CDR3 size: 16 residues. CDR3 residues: CASSLAPTGSGNEQFF. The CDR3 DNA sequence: TGTGCCAGCAGCTTAGCGCCCACAGGATCGGGCAATGAGCAGTTCTTC.

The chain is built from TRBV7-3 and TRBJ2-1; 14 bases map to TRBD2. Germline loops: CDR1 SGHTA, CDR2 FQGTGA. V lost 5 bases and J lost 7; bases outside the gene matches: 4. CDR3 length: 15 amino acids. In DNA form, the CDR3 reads TGTGCCAGCAGCGCTGGGACTAGCGGGAGAAATGAGCAGTTCTTC. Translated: CASSAGTSGRNEQFF. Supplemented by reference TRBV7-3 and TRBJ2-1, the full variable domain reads GAGVSQTPSNKVTEKGKYVELRCDPISGHTALYWYRQSLGQGPEFLIYFQGTGAADDSGLPNDRFFAVRPEGSVSTLKIQRTERGDSAVYLCASSAGTSGRNEQFFGPGTRLTVL.

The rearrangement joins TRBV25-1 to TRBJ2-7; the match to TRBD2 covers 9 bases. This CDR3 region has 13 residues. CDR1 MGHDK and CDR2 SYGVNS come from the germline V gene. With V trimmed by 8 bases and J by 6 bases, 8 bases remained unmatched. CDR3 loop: CASRPSGTLEQYF. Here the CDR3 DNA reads TGTGCCAGCCGGCCTAGCGGGACTCTCGAGCAGTACTTC.

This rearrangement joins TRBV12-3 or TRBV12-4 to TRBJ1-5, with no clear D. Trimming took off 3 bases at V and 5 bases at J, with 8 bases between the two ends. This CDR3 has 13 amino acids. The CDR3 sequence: CASSFAIDQPQHF. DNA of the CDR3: TGTGCCAGCAGTTTTGCTATAGATCAGCCCCAGCATTTT.

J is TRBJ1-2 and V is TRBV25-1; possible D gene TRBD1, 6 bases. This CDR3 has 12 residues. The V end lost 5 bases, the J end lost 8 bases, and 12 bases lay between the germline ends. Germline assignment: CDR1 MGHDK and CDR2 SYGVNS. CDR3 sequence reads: CASSTGAGGYTF. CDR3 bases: TGTGCCAGCAGTACGGGGGCAGGGGGCTACACCTTC.

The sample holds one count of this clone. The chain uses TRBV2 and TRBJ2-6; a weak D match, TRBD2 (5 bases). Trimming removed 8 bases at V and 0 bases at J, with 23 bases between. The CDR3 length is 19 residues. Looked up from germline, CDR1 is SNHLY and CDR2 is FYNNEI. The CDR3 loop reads CASRRRIQETSSGANVLTF. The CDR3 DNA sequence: TGTGCCAGCCGGCGGAGGATCCAAGAGACCAGCTCTGGGGCCAACGTCCTGACTTTC.

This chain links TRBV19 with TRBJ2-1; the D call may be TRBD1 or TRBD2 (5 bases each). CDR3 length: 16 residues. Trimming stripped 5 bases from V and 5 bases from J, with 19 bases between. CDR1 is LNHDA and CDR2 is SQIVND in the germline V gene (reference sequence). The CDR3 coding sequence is TGTGCCAGTAGTCTCTTAGGGGACCCCCGGAACAATGAGCAGTTCTTC. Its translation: CASSLLGDPRNNEQFF.

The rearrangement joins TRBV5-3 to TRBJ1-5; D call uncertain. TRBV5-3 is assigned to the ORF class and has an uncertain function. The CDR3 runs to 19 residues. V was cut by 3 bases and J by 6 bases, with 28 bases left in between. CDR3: CARSSPPLPSRVWGQPQHF. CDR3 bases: TGTGCCAGAAGCTCCCCACCCCTCCCGTCAAGGGTTTGGGGTCAGCCCCAGCATTTT.

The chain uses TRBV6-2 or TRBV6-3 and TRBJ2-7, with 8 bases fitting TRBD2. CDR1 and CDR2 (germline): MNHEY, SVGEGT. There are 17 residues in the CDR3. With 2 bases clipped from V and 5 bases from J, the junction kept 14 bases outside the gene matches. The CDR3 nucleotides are TGTGCCAGCAGTTACGCCTCGACGGGAGGGGTTCGCGACGAGCAGTACTTC. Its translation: CASSYASTGGVRDEQYF.

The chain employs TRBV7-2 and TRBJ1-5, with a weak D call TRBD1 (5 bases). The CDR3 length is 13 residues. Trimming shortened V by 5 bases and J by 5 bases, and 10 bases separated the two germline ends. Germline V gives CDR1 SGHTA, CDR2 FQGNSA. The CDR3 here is CASSPGLYQPQHF. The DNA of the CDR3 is TGTGCCAGCAGCCCAGGGCTTTATCAGCCCCAGCATTTT. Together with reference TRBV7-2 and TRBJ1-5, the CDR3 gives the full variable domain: GAGVSQSPSNKVTEKGKDVELRCDPISGHTALYWYRQSLGQGLEFLIYFQGNSAPDKSGLPSDRFSAERTGGSVSTLTIQRTQQEDSAVYLCASSPGLYQPQHFGDGTRLSIL.

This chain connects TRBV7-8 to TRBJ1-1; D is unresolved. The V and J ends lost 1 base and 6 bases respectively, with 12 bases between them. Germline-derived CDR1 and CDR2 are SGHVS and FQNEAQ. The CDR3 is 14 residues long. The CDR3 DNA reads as TGTGCCAGCAGCTTAGTCCTTGGGAGGGCTGAAGCTTTCTTT. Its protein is CASSLVLGRAEAFF. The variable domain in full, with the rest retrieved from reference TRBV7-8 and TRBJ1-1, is GAGVSQSPRYKVAKRGQDVALRCDPISGHVSLFWYQQALGQGPEFLTYFQNEAQLDKSGLPSDRFFAERPEGSVSTLKIQRTQQEDSAVYLCASSLVLGRAEAFFGQGTRLTVV.

CDR3 bases: TGTGCCAGCAGCCGTGACAGGCCCTCTGGAAACACCATATATTTT. This codes for CASSRDRPSGNTIYF. V is TRBV9 and J is TRBJ1-3; possible D gene TRBD1, 6 bases. The V gene's germline CDR1 is SGDLS and CDR2 YYNGEE. The ends were cut back, 4 bases at V and 0 bases at J, with 11 bases in the middle. The CDR3 runs 15 residues.

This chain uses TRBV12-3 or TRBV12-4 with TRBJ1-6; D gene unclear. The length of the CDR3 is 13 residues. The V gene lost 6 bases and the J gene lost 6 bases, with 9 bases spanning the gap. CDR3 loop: CASRLEANSPLHF. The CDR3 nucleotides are TGTGCCAGCAGGTTGGAGGCTAATTCACCCCTCCACTTT.

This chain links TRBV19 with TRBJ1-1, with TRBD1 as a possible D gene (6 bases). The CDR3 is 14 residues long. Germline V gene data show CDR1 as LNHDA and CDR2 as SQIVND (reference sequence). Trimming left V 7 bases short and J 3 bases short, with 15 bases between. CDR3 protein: CASTLRGQDTEAFF. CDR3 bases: TGTGCCAGTACCCTTCGGGGGCAGGACACTGAAGCTTTCTTT. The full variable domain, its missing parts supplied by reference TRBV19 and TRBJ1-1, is DGGITQSPKYLFRKEGQNVTLSCEQNLNHDAMYWYRQDPGQGLRLIYYSQIVNDFQKGDIAEGYSVSREKKESFPLTVTSAQKNPTAFYLCASTLRGQDTEAFFGQGTRLTVV.

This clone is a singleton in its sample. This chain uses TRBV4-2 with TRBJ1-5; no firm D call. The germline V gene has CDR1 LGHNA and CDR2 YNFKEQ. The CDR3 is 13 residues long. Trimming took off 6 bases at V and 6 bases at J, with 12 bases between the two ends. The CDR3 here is CASRGSESQPQHF. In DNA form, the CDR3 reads TGTGCCAGCAGAGGTTCAGAAAGTCAGCCCCAGCATTTT.

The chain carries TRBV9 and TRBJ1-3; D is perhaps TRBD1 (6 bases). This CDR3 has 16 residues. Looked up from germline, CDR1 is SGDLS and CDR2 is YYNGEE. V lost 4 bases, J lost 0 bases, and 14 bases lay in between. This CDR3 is CASSFTGASSGNTIYF. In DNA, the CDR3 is TGTGCCAGCAGCTTTACGGGGGCTAGCTCTGGAAACACCATATATTTT.

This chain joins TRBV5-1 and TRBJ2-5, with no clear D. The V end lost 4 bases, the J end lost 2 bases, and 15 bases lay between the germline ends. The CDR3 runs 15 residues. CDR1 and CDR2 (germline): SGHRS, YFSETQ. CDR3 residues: CASSPTYWLQETQYF. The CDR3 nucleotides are TGCGCCAGCAGCCCGACGTATTGGCTTCAAGAGACCCAGTACTTC.

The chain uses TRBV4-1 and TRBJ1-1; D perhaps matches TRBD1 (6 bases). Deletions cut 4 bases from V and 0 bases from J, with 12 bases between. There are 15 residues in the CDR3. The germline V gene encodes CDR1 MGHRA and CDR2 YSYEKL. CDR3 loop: CASSPTEGVNTEAFF. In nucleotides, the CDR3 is TGCGCCAGCAGCCCCACAGAGGGGGTGAACACTGAAGCTTTCTTT.

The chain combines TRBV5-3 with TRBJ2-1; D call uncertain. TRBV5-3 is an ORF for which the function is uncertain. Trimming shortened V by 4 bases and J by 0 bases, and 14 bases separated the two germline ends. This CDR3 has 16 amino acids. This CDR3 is CARSLDNPSSYNEQFF. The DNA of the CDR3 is TGTGCCAGAAGCCTAGATAATCCAAGCTCCTACAATGAGCAGTTCTTC.

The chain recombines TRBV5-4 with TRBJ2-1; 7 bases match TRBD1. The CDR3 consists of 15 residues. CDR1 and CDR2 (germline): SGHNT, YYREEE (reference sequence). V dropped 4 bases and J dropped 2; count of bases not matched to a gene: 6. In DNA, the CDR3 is TGTGCCAGCAGCGCCCGGGACAGACCCTACAATGAGCAGTTCTTC. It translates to CASSARDRPYNEQFF.

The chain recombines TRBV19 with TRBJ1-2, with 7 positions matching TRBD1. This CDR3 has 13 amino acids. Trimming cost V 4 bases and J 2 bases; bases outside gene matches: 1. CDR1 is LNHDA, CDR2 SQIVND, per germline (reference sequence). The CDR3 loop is CASSRDSNYGYTF. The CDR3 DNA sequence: TGTGCCAGTAGTAGGGACAGCAACTATGGCTACACCTTC.

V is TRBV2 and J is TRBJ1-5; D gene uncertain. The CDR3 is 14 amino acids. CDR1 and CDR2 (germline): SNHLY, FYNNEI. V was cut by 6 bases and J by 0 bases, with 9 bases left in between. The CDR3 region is CASRAHVSNQPQHF. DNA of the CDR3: TGTGCCAGCAGGGCTCACGTTAGCAATCAGCCCCAGCATTTT.

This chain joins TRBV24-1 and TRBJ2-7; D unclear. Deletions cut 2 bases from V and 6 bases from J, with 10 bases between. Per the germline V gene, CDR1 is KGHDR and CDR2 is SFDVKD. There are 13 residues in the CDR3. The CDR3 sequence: CATSDWMGTEQYF. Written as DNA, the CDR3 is TGTGCCACCAGTGATTGGATGGGAACCGAGCAGTACTTC.

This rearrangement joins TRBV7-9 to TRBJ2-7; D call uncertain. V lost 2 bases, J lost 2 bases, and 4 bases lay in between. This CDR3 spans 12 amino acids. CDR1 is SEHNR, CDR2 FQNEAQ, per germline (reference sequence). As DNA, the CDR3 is TGTGCCAGCAGCTTAACTACCTACGAGCAGTACTTC. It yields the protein CASSLTTYEQYF.